This T cell receptor beta chain comes out of a study of T cell responses to AZD1222 COVID-19 vaccine. Looking at the study overall: The study pooled second doses at about 4 or about 12 weeks. Points from the study as a whole: Repertoire sampling happened only post peak T cell response. Among the donors, most were white British and more were female, and clonal diversity was possibly underestimated. Dominant CD4 TCR responses targeted spike regions 160-218 and 743-854.

Measured with immunoSEQ multiplex PCR; TCRdb has only the in-frame clones, and not every one. The sample holds some 55,000 clones, around 90% seen once. V shed 1 base and J shed 10 bases, with 14 bases lying between them. The V gene's germline CDR1 is MNHEY and CDR2 SVGAGI. The CDR3 spans 14 residues. On this clone: The antigen remains undetermined.

The V call is TRBV6-5, the J call TRBJ1-5; TRBD1 is a possible D gene (5 bases). Sequenced material: peripheral blood, taken on day 0 of AZD1222 vaccination. The receptor comes from an adult in good health. The CDR3 loop reads CASSYYRGDRPQHF. Here the CDR3 DNA reads TGTGCCAGCAGTTACTATAGGGGAGACCGTCCCCAGCATTTT.